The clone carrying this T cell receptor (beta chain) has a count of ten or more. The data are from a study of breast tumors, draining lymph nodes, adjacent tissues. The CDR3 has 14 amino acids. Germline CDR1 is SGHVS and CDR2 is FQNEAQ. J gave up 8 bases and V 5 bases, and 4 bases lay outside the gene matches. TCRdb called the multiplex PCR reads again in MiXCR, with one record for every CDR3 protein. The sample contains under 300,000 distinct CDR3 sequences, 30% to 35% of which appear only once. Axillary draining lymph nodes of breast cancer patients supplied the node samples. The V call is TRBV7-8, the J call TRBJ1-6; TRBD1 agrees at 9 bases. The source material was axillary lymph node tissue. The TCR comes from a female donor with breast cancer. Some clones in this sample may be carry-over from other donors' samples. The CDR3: CASSPDRGDSPLHF. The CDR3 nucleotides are TGTGCCAGCAGCCCGGACAGGGGTGATTCACCCCTCCACTTT.